Sequencing of this T cell receptor (beta chain) was carried out in a study of shared clonotypes between healthy human individuals. Repertoires were generated with immunoSEQ multiplex PCR, while TCRdb's copy carries only in-frame clones and drops some. In the table there are some 500,000 clones, approximately 95% of which are singletons. This CDR3 contains 12 residues. V was clipped by 4 bases and J by 3 bases, with 8 bases between them. Germline V gives CDR1 SGHRS, CDR2 YFSETQ. V is TRBV5-1 and J is TRBJ2-7; D is unclear. The sequence was collected from a woman under 40 in good health. Sequences were obtained from naive CD4+ T cells sorted from blood. Subset reported: CD45RA+ positively selected. The CDR3 DNA reads TGCGCCAGCAGCGAGAATTACTACGAGCAGTACTTC. Translated, it gives CASSENYYEQYF.